Listed below are T cell receptor beta chains from one sample, sequenced in a study of cytomegalovirus exposure and HLA in healthy donors. The table came from immunoSEQ multiplex PCR; TCRdb's copy has only in-frame clones and leaves some out. The sample holds fewer than 200,000 clones; about 80% are singletons and the top ten take approximately 2.9%. Sequenced sample: PBMCs. The receptors were sampled from a woman in her late teens or twenties in good health and CMV-seropositive. Both conserved end residues are part of each CDR3. The D gene is left open where the match is weak. Expanded clones are given a class, and other clones once, few, many or no size at all.

TRBD1	NA	TRBV6-1	TRBJ1-5	CASSEGGTDQPQHF	TGTGCCAGCAGTGAAGGAGGGACAGATCAGCCCCAGCATTTT
NA	NA	TRBV6-1	TRBJ1-1	CASTPGLDTEAFF	TGTGCCAGCACCCCGGGACTTGACACTGAAGCTTTCTTT
TRBD1	NA	TRBV5-4	TRBJ1-6	CASSPNPGQGGSPLHF	TGTGCCAGCAGCCCAAACCCGGGACAGGGCGGATCGCCCCTCCACTTT
TRBD1	few	TRBV29-1	TRBJ1-1	CSADRETEAFF	TGCAGCGCCGACAGGGAGACTGAAGCTTTCTTT
TRBD2	NA	TRBV6-5	TRBJ2-3	CASSPGLDTDTQYF	TGTGCCAGCAGTCCGGGACTAGACACAGATACGCAGTATTTT
NA	NA	TRBV5-4	TRBJ2-5	CASSTGPYQETQYF	TGTGCCAGCAGCACAGGCCCCTACCAAGAGACCCAGTACTTC
TRBD1	once	TRBV6-1	TRBJ2-2	CASSAWDSQARAGELFF	TGTGCCAGCAGTGCCTGGGACAGCCAAGCAAGGGCCGGGGAGCTGTTTTTT
NA	NA	TRBV6-1	TRBJ1-2	CASSEGQGLSYTF	TGTGCCAGCAGTGAAGGGCAGGGGTTAAGCTACACCTTC
TRBD1	NA	TRBV7-8	TRBJ1-1	CASSLATGPEAFF	TGTGCCAGCAGCTTAGCGACAGGGCCTGAAGCTTTCTTT
NA	NA	TRBV4-2	TRBJ1-6	CASSPKEVEGNSPLHF	TGTGCCAGCAGCCCTAAGGAGGTGGAAGGGAATTCACCCCTCCACTTT
NA	NA	TRBV18	TRBJ2-2	CASPGTSNTGELFF	TGTGCCAGCCCGGGGACATCGAACACCGGGGAGCTGTTTTTT
TRBD1	NA	TRBV2	TRBJ2-7	CASSIPTGGPLMVQYF	TGTGCCAGCAGTATCCCGACAGGGGGCCCGTTGATGGTGCAGTACTTC
TRBD2	NA	TRBV10-3	TRBJ2-3	CAIRPGEGHDTQYF	TGTGCCATCAGGCCGGGGGAGGGGCACGATACGCAGTATTTT
NA	few	TRBV19	TRBJ2-2	CATHSGELFF	TGTGCCACCCATTCCGGGGAGCTGTTTTTT
TRBD2	once	TRBV6-5	TRBJ2-2	CASKLAGETGELFF	TGTGCCAGCAAATTAGCGGGGGAAACCGGGGAGCTGTTTTTT
NA	NA	TRBV19	TRBJ1-1	CASSISGWRVRTEAFF	TGTGCCAGTAGTATTTCTGGATGGAGGGTGAGGACTGAAGCTTTCTTT
TRBD1	NA	TRBV6-4	TRBJ2-3	CASSDGTGGTDTQYF	TGTGCCAGCAGTGACGGGACAGGGGGCACAGATACGCAGTATTTT
NA	NA	TRBV7-2	TRBJ2-3	CASSPGADTQYF	TGTGCCAGCAGCCCGGGTGCGGATACGCAGTATTTT
NA	NA	TRBV2	TRBJ1-5	CASRDSHDQPQHF	TGTGCCAGCAGGGACAGTCACGATCAGCCCCAGCATTTT
TRBD1	NA	TRBV15	TRBJ1-1	CATSSPGGMNTEAFF	TGTGCCACCAGCAGTCCAGGGGGAATGAACACTGAAGCTTTCTTT
TRBD2	NA	TRBV2	TRBJ2-3	CASRLAGGPGTQYF	TGTGCCAGCAGACTAGCGGGGGGGCCAGGTACGCAGTATTTT
NA	NA	TRBV5-1	TRBJ2-5	CASSTGQTQYF	TGCGCCAGCAGCACAGGTCAGACCCAGTACTTC
NA	once	TRBV4-2	TRBJ1-5	CASSQDPGNQPQHF	TGTGCCAGCAGCCAAGATCCCGGCAATCAGCCCCAGCATTTT
TRBD2	NA	TRBV4-3	TRBJ2-1	CASSQRTSGHNEQFF	TGCGCCAGCAGCCAACGGACTAGCGGTCATAATGAGCAGTTCTTC
NA	NA	TRBV6-1	TRBJ1-3	CASEAGASSGNTIYF	TGTGCCAGCGAGGCAGGGGCGAGCTCTGGAAACACCATATATTTT
NA	NA	TRBV27	TRBJ1-1	CASSRTTTVNTEAFF	TGTGCCAGCAGCCGAACTACGACAGTGAACACTGAAGCTTTCTTT
NA	NA	TRBV6-7	TRBJ1-1	CAVQGHEYTEAFF	TGTGCAGTCCAGGGACACGAGTACACTGAAGCTTTCTTT
NA	NA	TRBV18	TRBJ2-2	CASSTNTGELFF	TGTGCCAGCTCCACAAACACCGGGGAGCTGTTTTTT
TRBD1	NA	TRBV5-8	TRBJ2-3	CASSFGQGRTDTQYF	TGTGCCAGCAGCTTCGGACAGGGGAGAACAGATACGCAGTATTTT
NA	NA	TRBV25-1	TRBJ2-7	CASSESRRGHEQYF	TGTGCCAGCAGTGAATCCCGCAGGGGCCACGAGCAGTACTTC
NA	few	TRBV18	TRBJ2-7	CASSPELTSYEQYF	TGTGCCAGCTCACCAGAACTAACCTCCTACGAGCAGTACTTC
NA	NA	TRBV11-2	TRBJ2-7	CASSLGWSGEQYF	TGTGCCAGCAGCTTAGGGTGGAGTGGCGAGCAGTACTTC
NA	NA	TRBV6-1	TRBJ2-1	CAGGLYSYNEQFF	TGTGCCGGGGGACTCTACTCCTACAATGAGCAGTTCTTC